This TCR beta chain was documented in a study of shared clonotypes between healthy human individuals. Study-wide context: A donor's plate count was three for CD4 naive and three for CD4 memory; CD8 naive had two and CD8 memory one.

Study observations and caveats: Even with large depth, rarefaction showed that sorted-subset sequencing was incomplete. Naive subsets typically showed greater estimated richness than memory subsets.

The data were produced by immunoSEQ multiplex PCR, yet TCRdb's version contains in-frame clones alone and is incomplete. The sample lists 650,000 to 750,000 clones; roughly 70% were seen once. As concerns this clone: Its antigen remains unknown.

This CDR3 has 15 residues. The germline V gene has CDR1 SGHAT and CDR2 FQDESV (reference sequence). The V segment lost 1 base and the J segment 13 bases; nucleotides outside the gene matches: 13. This sequence joins TRBV11-1 and TRBJ2-1, with 7 bases fitting TRBD2. The source of this sequence is a young woman in good health. The specimen was memory CD4+ T cells sorted from blood. Subset indicated: CD45RA-negative fraction. For the CDR3, the DNA is TGTGCCAGCAGCTTAGATATGGCGGGAGTCCCGGAACAGTTCTTC. Amino acid sequence: CASSLDMAGVPEQFF.